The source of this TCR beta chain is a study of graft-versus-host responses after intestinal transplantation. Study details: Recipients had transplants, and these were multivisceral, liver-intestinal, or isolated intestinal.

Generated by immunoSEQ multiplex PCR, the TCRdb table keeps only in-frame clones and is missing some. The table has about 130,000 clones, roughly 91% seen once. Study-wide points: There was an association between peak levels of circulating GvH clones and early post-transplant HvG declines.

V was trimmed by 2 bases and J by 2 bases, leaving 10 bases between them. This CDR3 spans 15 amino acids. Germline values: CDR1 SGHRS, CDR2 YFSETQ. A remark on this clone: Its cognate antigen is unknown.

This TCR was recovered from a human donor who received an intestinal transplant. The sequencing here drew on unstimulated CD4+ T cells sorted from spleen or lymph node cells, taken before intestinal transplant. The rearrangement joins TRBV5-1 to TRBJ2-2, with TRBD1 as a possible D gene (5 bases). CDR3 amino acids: CASSFGATNTGELFF. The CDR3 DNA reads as TGCGCCAGCAGCTTTGGGGCAACCAACACCGGGGAGCTGTTTTTT.